This T cell receptor beta chain was retrieved from a study of T cells in Graves' hyperthyroidism and ophthalmopathy. Patients aged 18 to 65 had newly diagnosed hyperthyroidism lasting under 2 months. In making diagnoses, clinical symptoms, serum thyroxine and TRAb, thyroid ultrasound and orbital computed tomography were all used. General observations from the study: The model's output predicted ophthalmopathy at a median of roughly 6.9 months prior to onset.

CDR3 length: 15 residues. Germline values: CDR1 DFQATT, CDR2 SNEGSKA (reference sequence). V shed 3 bases and J 5 bases; nucleotides not matched to a gene: 12. RNA transcripts were the template for amplifying TCR beta CDR3 regions. The TCR CDR3 first-round RT-PCR relied on the HTBI primer set. One entry per CDR3 protein results from TCRdb running MiXCR on the multiplex PCR reads. This repertoire shows about 840,000 distinct CDR3 sequences, about 38% found once; its top ten account for 8% to 9%. This clonotype occurred many times. Its cognate antigen is unknown. The sequenced sample consisted of blood. The chain combines TRBV20-1 with TRBJ2-7, with 8 bases lining up with TRBD1. The TCR sequence derives from a man between 18 and 35 years old with Graves' hyperthyroidism. CDR3 coding DNA: TGCAGTGCTAGGCCCCAGGGGACAGGTATTGACGAGCAGTACTTC. Translation: CSARPQGTGIDEQYF.